The rows below give T cell receptor beta chains drawn from one sample of a study of CXCR3-negative and CXCR3-positive naive CD8 T cells. TCRdb re-analyzed the 5' RACE reads; it lists each CDR3 protein once, without DNA. In total, the table holds around 63,000 distinct CDR3 sequences. Sequenced input: naive CXCR3+ CD8+ T cells from blood. These receptors originate from a human donor in good health. Some clones in this sample may be carry-over from other donors' samples. Each CDR3 is given with its conserved first and last residue.

J gene | V gene | CDR3 protein
TRBJ2-1 | TRBV19 | CASSIVHSSYNEQFF
TRBJ2-7 | TRBV15 | CATSRDFTDIPSYEQYF
TRBJ2-2 | TRBV28 | CASSLGFRGRDTGELFF
TRBJ2-5 | TRBV28 | CASEGDRGLGETQYF
TRBJ2-2 | TRBV6-5 | CASSYSGQITGELFF
TRBJ1-2 | TRBV30 | CAWETGNYGYTF
TRBJ2-2 | TRBV3-1 | CASSQDGTSGDGNTGELFF
TRBJ2-6 | TRBV20-1 | CSAPSGGGRMAGANVLTF
TRBJ2-2 | TRBV4-3 | CASSQDWSGGDTGELFF
TRBJ2-1 | TRBV7-3 | CASSFDLAGLDEQFF
TRBJ2-7 | TRBV20-1 | CSAILRDRGPYEQYF
TRBJ2-7 | TRBV7-9 | CASSLPASYEQYF
TRBJ2-1 | TRBV20-1 | CSAGTGLSSYNEQFF
TRBJ2-4 | TRBV7-9 | CAAGDLAKNIQYF
TRBJ1-2 | TRBV7-9 | CASSSTALRGGVNGYTF
TRBJ2-3 | TRBV28 | CATGTESTDTQYF
TRBJ2-7 | TRBV29-1 | CSVKQREYEQYF
TRBJ1-1 | TRBV10-3 | CAISELDRGNTEAFF
TRBJ2-3 | TRBV20-1 | CSARDSGLGSDTQYF
TRBJ2-5 | TRBV3-1 | CPSSKLLSLLQETQYF
TRBJ2-3 | TRBV12-3/TRBV12-4 | CASSLLLFGDTQYF
TRBJ2-3 | TRBV2 | CASSRGFRTDTQYF
TRBJ2-7 | TRBV19 | CASNVAIGSYEQYF
TRBJ2-1 | TRBV20-1 | CSAPTVGYNEQFF
TRBJ1-5 | TRBV28 | CASSLFIRRDSNQPQHF
TRBJ2-3 | TRBV4-3 | CASSQDLRVTDTQYF
TRBJ2-1 | TRBV5-1 | CASSFLRGLPRDEQFF
TRBJ2-2 | TRBV5-5 | CASSFQTTRTGELFF
TRBJ2-7 | TRBV9 | CASSVGDRPEQYF
TRBJ1-1 | TRBV20-1 | CSASVPSAHTEAFF
TRBJ2-7 | TRBV30 | CAWSLGTNYEQYF
TRBJ2-7 | TRBV19 | CASKAQGGILPRYSYEQYF
TRBJ2-6 | TRBV29-1 | CSVETGANVLTF
TRBJ2-2 | TRBV4-1 | CASSQWATTNTGELFF
TRBJ2-1 | TRBV10-3 | CAILTEGGEQFF
TRBJ2-7 | TRBV7-6 | CASRHRDTDYEQYF
TRBJ2-7 | TRBV7-2 | CASSPSGGGYEQYF
TRBJ1-2 | TRBV29-1 | CSVFSGYGYTF
TRBJ1-2 | TRBV4-1 | CASSQDPEGLGGYTF
TRBJ1-1 | TRBV5-1 | CASSGRDNDTEAFF
TRBJ1-5 | TRBV21-1 | CASRQPRTRRGYQPQHF
TRBJ2-7 | TRBV29-1 | CSVEDVAGSSYEQYF
TRBJ1-1 | TRBV7-3 | CASSAAQGESTEAFF
TRBJ2-7 | TRBV20-1 | CSARKGLAGLEQYF
TRBJ2-2 | TRBV6-4 | CASSEEGGTGELFF
TRBJ1-4 | TRBV11-3 | CASSLIRAGDELNEKLFF
TRBJ1-1 | TRBV7-9 | CASSLGTYHMNTEAFF